The TCR beta chain under discussion was sequenced for a study of post-analysis software for immune sequencing data. The overall study: Recorded disease courses covered relapsing-remitting, secondary progressive and progressive-relapsing multiple sclerosis. Some patients had no subtype annotation.

Overall study results and limits: A significant reduction in normalized Chao1 diversity was observed in multiple sclerosis patients versus controls. By F measure, samples from a shared preparation batch strongly co-clustered. In patients, about 5 TRBV segments were more frequent than in controls, with TRBV5-6, TRBV5-1 and TRBV20-1 among them.

Remarks on this clonotype: The antigen is not known. This may arise from a read error, as a much more abundant clone is one base away.

cDNA libraries for TCR beta contained unique molecular identifiers. TCRdb reprocessed the PCR reads via MiXCR and lists one record per CDR3 protein. The data show hundreds of thousands of distinct CDR3 sequences, 30% seen once. The CDR3 runs 15 residues. V was shortened by 0 bases and J by 4 bases, with 13 bases between the two germline ends. Germline lookup yields CDR1 DFQATT and CDR2 SNEGSKA (reference sequence). This sequence joins TRBV20-1 and TRBJ2-1; D is possibly TRBD1 or TRBD2 (5 bases each). Sequencing was carried out using blood. The TCR originated in a girl between 10 and 17 years old with multiple sclerosis. As DNA, the CDR3 is TGCAGTGCTAGAGAGGAGGCAGGGCAGTACAATGAGCAGTTCTTC. Protein product: CSAREEAGQYNEQFF.